These 12 T cell receptor beta chains share one sample of origin, sequenced in a study of blood T cell repertoires in COVID-19. Clones were sequenced by immunoSEQ multiplex PCR, and TCRdb holds only the in-frame ones, with some missing. The repertoire holds 60,000 to 75,000 clones, with roughly 86% as singletons. What was sequenced was peripheral blood. The source is a man in his 60s with acute or convalescent COVID-19.

V usage is TRBV10-1 and J usage is TRBJ1-1; 9 nucleotides match TRBD1. The CDR3 covers 16 residues. The trim removed 0 bases at V and 4 bases at J, leaving 6 bases unmatched. The germline V gene has CDR1 WNHNN and CDR2 SYGVQD (reference sequence). As DNA, the CDR3 is TGCGCCAGCAGTGAGTCGGGGGACAGGGAGGGCACTGAAGCTTTCTTT. As protein: CASSESGDREGTEAFF.

The V and J genes are TRBV6-2 or TRBV6-3 and TRBJ2-1, with 8 bases aligning to TRBD2. V lost 3 bases, J lost 3 bases, and 13 bases stayed unmatched. CDR1 is MNHEY and CDR2 is SVGEGT in the germline V gene. This CDR3 has 18 amino acids. The CDR3 nucleotides read TGTGCCAGCAGTTATGGGCGGGGGGTCACTAAGAACTACAATGAGCAGTTCTTC. Translating it yields CASSYGRGVTKNYNEQFF.

This chain links TRBV7-6 with TRBJ2-3; 11 nucleotides agree with TRBD2. With V trimmed by 1 base and J by 2 bases, 14 bases remained unmatched. CDR1 and CDR2 from the germline V gene are SGHVS and FNYEAQ. The CDR3 length is 20 residues. In DNA form, the CDR3 reads TGTGCCAGCAGCTTAGAACTCGCTAGCGGGGGGCCGCAATACACAGATACGCAGTATTTT. This codes for CASSLELASGGPQYTDTQYF.

The J gene is TRBJ1-6, the V gene TRBV11-2; no definite D call. This CDR3 contains 15 residues. Germline-derived CDR1 and CDR2 are SGHAT and FQNNGV. Trimming took off 3 bases at V and 6 bases at J, with 12 bases between the two ends. The CDR3 sequence: CASSLTEALNSPLHF. CDR3 DNA: TGTGCCAGCAGCTTGACCGAGGCCCTTAATTCACCCCTCCACTTT.

The chain has TRBV6-6 and TRBJ1-5; 9 nucleotides match TRBD1. With 5 bases clipped from V and 4 bases from J, the junction kept 6 bases outside the gene matches. The CDR3 length is 15 residues. The V gene's germline CDR1 is MNHNY and CDR2 SVGAGI (reference sequence). CDR3 sequence: CASSEGQGVNQPQHF. CDR3 nucleotide sequence: TGTGCCAGCAGTGAGGGACAGGGAGTAAATCAGCCCCAGCATTTT.

The rearrangement joins TRBV7-9 to TRBJ1-5; TRBD1 agrees at 8 bases. V was pared by 5 bases and J by 6 bases, with 3 bases of the junction left unmatched. The CDR3 is 13 amino acids. From germline, CDR1 is SEHNR and CDR2 FQNEAQ (reference sequence). DNA of the CDR3: TGTGCCAGCAGCGTCGACAGGGGTCAGCCCCAGCATTTT. It is translated as CASSVDRGQPQHF. The full variable domain, in which reference TRBV7-9 and TRBJ1-5 provide the parts outside the CDR3, is DTGVSQNPRHKITKRGQNVTFRCDPISEHNRLYWYRQTLGQGPEFLTYFQNEAQLEKSRLLSDRFSAERPKGSFSTLEIQRTEQGDSAMYLCASSVDRGQPQHFGDGTRLSIL.

The J gene is TRBJ1-2, the V gene TRBV5-5, with D tentatively TRBD1 (6 bases). There are 12 residues in the CDR3. Germline V gene lookup returns CDR1 SGHKS and CDR2 YYEKEE (reference sequence). The germline V and J ends were trimmed by 3 bases and 8 bases, with 11 bases remaining between them. CDR3 sequence reads: CASSSQGYGYTF. The CDR3 DNA sequence: TGTGCCAGCAGCTCTCAGGGGTACGGCTACACCTTC.

This chain joins TRBV19 and TRBJ2-2; no reliable D call. The CDR3 contains 11 residues. V was trimmed by 8 bases and J by 7 bases, leaving 8 bases between them. Germline V lookup: CDR1 LNHDA, CDR2 SQIVND (reference sequence). Here the CDR3 reads CASRFSGELFF. CDR3 bases: TGTGCCAGTCGTTTTAGCGGGGAGCTGTTTTTT.

V and J are TRBV28 and TRBJ2-5, with 8 bases matching TRBD2. Germline values: CDR1 MDHEN, CDR2 SYDVKM. The CDR3 extends over 15 amino acids. J was trimmed by 4 bases and V by 7 bases; bases with no gene match: 11. The CDR3 bases are TGTGCCAGCACCCCCGGGGGGGTCGGGGGAGAGACCCAGTACTTC. Translated, it gives CASTPGGVGGETQYF.

The rearrangement links TRBV24-1 to TRBJ2-1; D might be TRBD1 (5 bases). This CDR3 has 17 residues. The germline gives CDR1 KGHDR, CDR2 SFDVKD. The ends were cut back, 4 bases at V and 0 bases at J, with 15 bases in the middle. Here the CDR3 reads CATSDVSGHSSYNEQFF. CDR3 bases: TGTGCCACCAGTGACGTCTCAGGACATAGCTCCTACAATGAGCAGTTCTTC.

This chain joins TRBV27 and TRBJ1-1, with 8 bases matching TRBD1. The V and J ends lost 1 base and 5 bases, in that order; junction bases with no gene match: 0. The CDR3 runs to 13 residues. Looked up from germline, CDR1 is MNHEY and CDR2 is SMNVEV (reference sequence). Here the CDR3 reads CASSLYRGTEAFF. The CDR3 coding sequence is TGTGCCAGCAGTTTATACAGGGGGACTGAAGCTTTCTTT.

The V and J genes are TRBV30 and TRBJ2-1; D is uncertain. The germline CDR1 and CDR2 sequences are GTSNPN and SVGIG (reference sequence). V lost 5 bases to trimming and J lost 0 bases, with 8 bases between them. This CDR3 is built from 13 residues. CDR3 sequence: CAWFRSSYNEQFF. The DNA for the CDR3 is TGTGCCTGGTTTAGGAGCTCCTACAATGAGCAGTTCTTC.